The 26 T cell receptor beta chains below all came from one sample that was sequenced in a study of preoperative IRX-2 immunotherapy in early breast cancer. Sample treatment: preoperative locoregional IRX-2 cytokine immunotherapy. Generated by immunoSEQ multiplex PCR, the TCRdb table keeps only in-frame clones and is missing some. The table shows tens of thousands of clones, with roughly 80% occurring only once. Sequenced here: lymph node tissue, sampled before IRX-2 immunotherapy. The origin of the receptors is a human donor with breast cancer.

This clone was counted between two and nine times. One junction end disagrees with the germline gene, perhaps due to a read error. V usage is TRBV11-3 and J usage is TRBJ2-1, with D possibly being TRBD1 (6 bases). This CDR3 region has 15 residues. In germline, CDR1 is SGHNT, CDR2 YENEEA. CDR3 DNA: TGTGCTAGCAGCGCGATAGATACAGGGAACAATGAGCAGTTCTTC. Protein: CASSAIDTGNNEQFF.

The table lists this clone with a few counts. V usage is TRBV4-1 and J usage is TRBJ1-2; D is unclear. Trimming cost V 1 base and J 2 bases, with 11 bases left between them. Per the germline V gene, CDR1 is MGHRA and CDR2 is YSYEKL. This CDR3 comprises 15 residues. The CDR3 loop reads CASSQVRGGNYGYTF. The CDR3 coding sequence is TGCGCCAGCAGCCAAGTTCGAGGAGGGAACTATGGCTACACCTTC.

The gene calls are TRBV6-8 and TRBJ2-7; D may be TRBD1 (6 bases). Per the germline V gene, CDR1 is MNHGY and CDR2 is SAAAGT. V was shortened by 3 bases and J by 4 bases, with 13 bases between the two germline ends. The CDR3 extends over 14 amino acids. In DNA, the CDR3 is TGTGCCAGCAGTTATTCAGGGGACCGGTACGAGCAGTACTTC. Its protein product is CASSYSGDRYEQYF.

The chain employs TRBV19 and TRBJ1-2, with a weak D call TRBD1 (5 bases). Germline V gene sequence: CDR1 LNHDA, CDR2 SQIVND (reference sequence). The V and J ends lost 8 bases and 4 bases respectively, with 14 bases between them. The CDR3 spans 13 residues. CDR3 amino acids: CASRYRKPYGYTF. CDR3 nucleotides: TGTGCCAGTCGATACAGGAAGCCCTATGGCTACACCTTC. Drawing the rest from reference TRBV19 and TRBJ1-2, the complete variable domain is DGGITQSPKYLFRKEGQNVTLSCEQNLNHDAMYWYRQDPGQGLRLIYYSQIVNDFQKGDIAEGYSVSREKKESFPLTVTSAQKNPTAFYLCASRYRKPYGYTFGSGTRLTVV.

CDR3 region: CASRKSDGYGYTF. As DNA, the CDR3 is TGTGCCAGCAGAAAATCGGACGGCTATGGCTACACCTTC. V usage is TRBV6-8 and J usage is TRBJ1-2; D gene ambiguous. The germline V and J ends were trimmed by 6 bases and 4 bases, with 12 bases remaining between them. Germline V gives CDR1 MNHGY, CDR2 SAAAGT. The CDR3 is made up of 13 amino acids.

The rearrangement links TRBV11-3 to TRBJ2-3; either TRBD1 or TRBD2 may fit D (5 bases each). In germline, CDR1 is SGHNT, CDR2 YENEEA. The CDR3 is 15 residues long. V gave up 5 bases and J gave up 6 bases, with 18 bases separating them. CDR3 DNA: TGTGCCAGCAGCCAGGGACCGCTACCCTCTGATACGCAGTATTTT. Protein product: CASSQGPLPSDTQYF.

V is TRBV28 and J is TRBJ1-2; D remains ambiguous. This CDR3 is built from 13 residues. The ends were cut back, 4 bases at V and 8 bases at J, with 14 bases in the middle. Germline V gene data show CDR1 as MDHEN and CDR2 as SYDVKM. The CDR3 loop is CASSSGGSSGYTF. In nucleotides, the CDR3 is TGTGCCAGCAGTTCGGGCGGGAGCTCGGGCTACACCTTC.

The rearrangement links TRBV28 to TRBJ1-2; TRBD1 is a possible D gene (5 bases). The CDR3 consists of 16 residues. The V gene lost 7 bases and the J gene lost 2 bases, with 20 bases spanning the gap. From germline, CDR1 is MDHEN and CDR2 SYDVKM. DNA of the CDR3: TGTGCCAGCAAAAGGGGTATTACAGGCGCCAACTATGGCTACACCTTC. As protein: CASKRGITGANYGYTF.

V gene TRBV5-1 combines with J gene TRBJ1-3; D is unresolved. V lost 3 bases and J 0 bases, leaving 10 bases between the germline ends. The CDR3 runs 15 residues. Germline loops: CDR1 SGHRS, CDR2 YFSETQ. CDR3 sequence: CASSSDRSSGNTIYF. The CDR3 nucleotides are TGCGCCAGCAGCTCGGACCGAAGCTCTGGAAACACCATATATTTT.

By share of the sample, this clone is medium-sized. V gene TRBV11-3 combines with J gene TRBJ2-1; 7 bases fit TRBD1. This CDR3 has 15 residues. The trim removed 4 bases at V and 5 bases at J, leaving 8 bases unmatched. Germline assignment: CDR1 SGHNT and CDR2 YENEEA. CDR3: CASSSTGLQDNEQFF. CDR3 nucleotide sequence: TGTGCCAGCAGCTCGACAGGGCTCCAGGACAATGAGCAGTTCTTC.

The chain joins TRBV7-4 to TRBJ1-6; D unresolved. V lost 7 bases and J lost 5, with 9 bases in between. Germline assignment: CDR1 SGHVT and CDR2 SQSDAQ. The CDR3 sequence is 13 residues long. The CDR3, as DNA: TGTGCCAGCAATCTGGAAGATAATTCACCCCTCCACTTT. Protein sequence: CASNLEDNSPLHF.

The chain couples TRBV25-1 to TRBJ2-5; no reliable D call. Trimming took 6 bases from V and 2 from J, leaving 7 bases between them. CDR3 length: 12 amino acids. Germline V gene sequence: CDR1 MGHDK, CDR2 SYGVNS. The CDR3 DNA reads TGTGCCAGCAGGGACCTTCAAGAGACCCAGTACTTC. This encodes CASRDLQETQYF.

The chain is built from TRBV18 and TRBJ1-4; 12 nucleotides line up with TRBD1. The CDR3 sequence is 16 residues long. Germline CDR1 and CDR2: KGHSH and LQKENI. The V gene end was trimmed by 4 bases and the J gene end by 5 bases; junction bases not matched to a gene: 5. Here the CDR3 DNA reads TGTGCCAGCTCACGCGGGACAGGGGGCTCAAATGAAAAACTGTTTTTT. Protein sequence: CASSRGTGGSNEKLFF. Full variable domain (missing parts from reference TRBV18 and TRBJ1-4): NAGVMQNPRHLVRRRGQEARLRCSPMKGHSHVYWYRQLPEEGLKFMVYLQKENIIDESGMPKERFSAEFPKEGPSILRIQQVVRGDSAAYFCASSRGTGGSNEKLFFGSGTQLSVL.

The chain combines TRBV5-1 with TRBJ1-2; 10 nucleotides agree with TRBD1. CDR3 length: 15 residues. The ends lost 4 bases at V and 8 bases at J; junction bases unmatched: 11. Germline lookup yields CDR1 SGHRS and CDR2 YFSETQ. This CDR3 is CASSLRDRGGYGYTF. DNA of the CDR3: TGCGCCAGCAGCCTGCGGGACAGGGGAGGTTACGGCTACACCTTC.

In this sample, this clone turned up once. The chain couples TRBV29-1 to TRBJ1-5, with D uncertain. Looked up from germline, CDR1 is SQVTM and CDR2 is ANQGSEA. V was trimmed by 3 bases and J by 2 bases, leaving 11 bases between them. CDR3 length: 14 residues. CDR3 amino acids: CSVDKVGGNQPQHF. The CDR3 DNA reads TGCAGCGTTGATAAGGTAGGTGGCAATCAGCCCCAGCATTTT.

This CDR3 is CASSMAGNQPQHF. In nucleotides, the CDR3 is TGTGCCAGTAGTATGGCGGGGAATCAGCCCCAGCATTTT. V usage is TRBV19 and J usage is TRBJ1-5; D is undetermined. Germline CDR1 reads LNHDA; CDR2 reads SQIVND (reference sequence). The CDR3 extends over 13 amino acids. V was pared by 3 bases and J by 4 bases, with 7 bases between.

The chain combines TRBV6-8 with TRBJ2-1; 15 bases line up with TRBD2. This CDR3 has 16 amino acids. Germline V CDR1 and CDR2: MNHGY, SAAAGT. V shed 7 bases and J 10 bases; nucleotides not matched to a gene: 11. Written as DNA, the CDR3 is TGTGCCAGCACCCTCGGACTAGCGGGGGGGTTACGGGAGCAGTTCTTC. Its translation: CASTLGLAGGLREQFF.

This clone has a single count. The chain has TRBV6-8 and TRBJ2-7, with 7 bases lining up with TRBD1. The CDR3 is made up of 15 amino acids. CDR1 and CDR2 (germline): MNHGY, SAAAGT. V gave up 6 bases and J gave up 1 base; unmatched junction bases: 9. CDR3 protein: CASSAGTALSYEQYF. CDR3 DNA: TGTGCCAGCAGCGCCGGGACAGCTCTATCCTACGAGCAGTACTTC.

This clone was seen a single time. CDR3 bases: TGTGCCAGTAGTATGGGACACGCAAACTCCTACGAGCAGTACTTC. It yields the protein CASSMGHANSYEQYF. This chain uses TRBV19 with TRBJ2-7; D is perhaps TRBD1 (6 bases). This CDR3 is built from 15 residues. CDR1 and CDR2 from the germline V gene are LNHDA and SQIVND (reference sequence). Trimming stripped 3 bases from V and 0 bases from J, with 12 bases between.

This CDR3 is CASSLRARDRGYEQYF. The CDR3 DNA reads TGTGCCAGCAGCTTAAGGGCCCGGGACAGGGGCTACGAGCAGTACTTC. The V call is TRBV11-3, the J call TRBJ2-7, with TRBD1 identical over 10 bases. Germline assignment: CDR1 SGHNT and CDR2 YENEEA. The ends lost 2 bases at V and 3 bases at J; junction bases unmatched: 7. This CDR3 has 16 residues.

The rearrangement joins TRBV12-5 to TRBJ1-1; no clear D gene. This CDR3 is built from 13 residues. Germline lookup yields CDR1 LGHNT and CDR2 FRNRAP. CDR3 protein: CASIEGSNTEAFF. CDR3 nucleotide sequence: TGTGCCAGCATCGAAGGGTCGAACACTGAAGCTTTCTTT.

This clone was found a few times. The rearrangement links TRBV28 to TRBJ1-5; weak D call: TRBD1 (5 bases). The CDR3 has 14 amino acids. In germline, CDR1 is MDHEN, CDR2 SYDVKM. Trimming stripped 4 bases from V and 6 bases from J, with 13 bases between. CDR3 sequence (DNA): TGTGCCAGCAGTTCAGTCGGGACGAGTCAGCCCCAGCATTTT. Its translation: CASSSVGTSQPQHF.

This clone appeared a few times. This sequence joins TRBV11-3 and TRBJ1-2; 9 nucleotides align to TRBD1. The CDR3 is 15 residues long. The V gene's germline CDR1 is SGHNT and CDR2 YENEEA. Trimming cost V 4 bases and J 3 bases; bases outside gene matches: 6. The CDR3 spells CASSSGQGADYGYTF. In DNA, the CDR3 is TGTGCCAGCAGCTCGGGACAGGGCGCGGACTATGGCTACACCTTC. The whole variable domain, filled in from reference TRBV11-3 and TRBJ1-2, reads EAGVVQSPRYKIIEKKQPVAFWCNPISGHNTLYWYLQNLGQGPELLIRYENEEAVDDSQLPKDRFSAERLKGVDSTLKIQPAELGDSAVYLCASSSGQGADYGYTFGSGTRLTVV.

This clone was detected a few times. The chain carries TRBV1 and TRBJ2-1. TRBV1 has pseudogene status. The CDR3 sequence is 15 residues long. This CDR3 reads CASSPQESSYNEQFF. CDR3 nucleotides: TGCGCCAGCAGCCCACAAGAGAGCTCCTACAATGAGCAGTTCTTC.

This clone was counted once. This sequence joins TRBV5-1 and TRBJ1-3; D gene ambiguous. The CDR3 covers 15 residues. Germline CDR1 is SGHRS and CDR2 is YFSETQ. Trimming removed 4 bases from V and 2 bases from J, with 13 bases in between. The CDR3 region has the DNA TGCGCCAGCAGCACGGATATCGGGGCTGGAAACACCATATATTTT. It translates to CASSTDIGAGNTIYF. The full variable domain, with the rest looked up from reference TRBV5-1 and TRBJ1-3, is KAGVTQTPRYLIKTRGQQVTLSCSPISGHRSVSWYQQTPGQGLQFLFEYFSETQRNKGNFPGRFSGRQFSNSRSEMNVSTLELGDSALYLCASSTDIGAGNTIYFGEGSWLTVV.

This chain uses TRBV19 with TRBJ1-1; TRBD1 might be the D (5 bases). The V gene's germline CDR1 is LNHDA and CDR2 SQIVND (reference sequence). The V gene lost 3 bases and the J gene lost 7 bases, with 12 bases spanning the gap. CDR3 length: 13 residues. CDR3 in amino acids: CASSISRDSEAFF. In DNA form, the CDR3 reads TGTGCCAGTAGTATCAGCAGGGATAGTGAAGCTTTCTTT.